The clone carrying this T cell receptor (beta chain) turned up a few times. The record originates from a study of control samples from healthy donors and cancer patients. Clones were sequenced by immunoSEQ multiplex PCR, and TCRdb holds only the in-frame ones, with some missing. Here the sample spans almost 85,000 clones, 94% being singletons. Germline V lookup: CDR1 MDHEN, CDR2 SYDVKM. The CDR3 sequence is 15 residues long. V lost 3 bases, J lost 1 base, and 3 bases stayed unmatched. Sample: blood. The TCR originated in a woman younger than 35 in good health. This chain uses TRBV28 with TRBJ2-4; TRBD2 aligns across 7 bases. Written as DNA, the CDR3 is TGTGCCAGCAGTTTGTTTAGCGGGGCCAAAAACATTCAGTACTTC. The encoded protein is CASSLFSGAKNIQYF.